These 28 T cell receptor beta chains came from one sample sequenced in a study of T cell changes during pregnancy in multiple sclerosis. This table comes from immunoSEQ multiplex PCR, and its TCRdb copy is limited to in-frame clones, with some not included. Of roughly 100,000 clones listed, 92% are singletons. This specimen consisted of peripheral blood, obtained after pregnancy. The origin of the receptors is a female donor with multiple sclerosis, enrolled in a pregnancy study.

The CDR3 spells CASRNWEAREGYTF. CDR3 DNA: TGTGCCAGCAGAAACTGGGAGGCCAGAGAAGGCTACACCTTC. The genes are TRBV27 and TRBJ1-2; D is uncertain. The CDR3 consists of 14 residues. Trimming shortened V by 6 bases and J by 8 bases, and 19 bases separated the two germline ends. Germline V gene data show CDR1 as MNHEY and CDR2 as SMNVEV (reference sequence).

This chain uses TRBV1 with TRBJ2-2; TRBD2, the table's D call, was not compared with the DNA. TRBV1 is a known pseudogene. This CDR3 has 19 amino acids. CDR3 nucleotide sequence: TGCACCAGCAGCCAAGCATTGGGAGGGAGGCCCGAGAGAACCGGGGAGCTGTTTTTT. This encodes CTSSQALGGRPERTGELFF.

The CDR3 nucleotides read TGTGCCAGCAGCTCCCCCTCCGAGCAGTACTTC. It translates to CASSSPSEQYF. This chain joins TRBV5-4 and TRBJ2-7; D unclear. V gave up 3 bases and J gave up 6 bases, with 7 bases separating them. Germline V lookup: CDR1 SGHNT, CDR2 YYREEE (reference sequence). The CDR3 runs 11 residues.

J is TRBJ2-1 and V is TRBV9, with 11 bases fitting TRBD2. V lost 3 bases, J lost 8 bases, and 10 bases stayed unmatched. This CDR3 is 16 amino acids long. The V gene's germline CDR1 is SGDLS and CDR2 YYNGEE. Written as DNA, the CDR3 is TGTGCCAGCAGCGCCAGGGGACTAGCGGAAGGTTATGAGCAGTTCTTC. It codes for CASSARGLAEGYEQFF.

The table lists this clone with a count of one. This sequence joins TRBV10-3 and TRBJ1-1; D remains unclear. This CDR3 is built from 12 residues. Trimming pared 7 bases from V and 1 base from J, leaving 7 bases between. Germline V gene sequence: CDR1 ENHRY, CDR2 SYGVKD. The CDR3 spells CAIKAGNTEAFF. DNA for the CDR3: TGTGCCATCAAGGCAGGGAACACTGAAGCTTTCTTT.

V is TRBV11-2 and J is TRBJ1-1, with D perhaps matching TRBD1 (5 bases). Trimming removed 4 bases from V and 0 bases from J, with 6 bases in between. In germline, CDR1 is SGHAT, CDR2 FQNNGV. The CDR3 consists of 13 residues. The CDR3 reads CASSSTVNTEAFF. The CDR3 DNA sequence: TGTGCCAGCAGCTCGACAGTGAACACTGAAGCTTTCTTT.

This chain uses TRBV11-1 with TRBJ2-5; 10 bases fit TRBD1. There are 16 residues in the CDR3. Trimming took 4 bases from V and 5 from J; bases not matched to a gene: 10. From germline, CDR1 is SGHAT and CDR2 FQDESV (reference sequence). This CDR3 is CASSSRDRGPQETQYF. CDR3 coding DNA: TGTGCCAGCAGCTCCCGGGACAGGGGCCCTCAGGAGACCCAGTACTTC.

The chain couples TRBV18 to TRBJ1-5, with 9 bases aligning to TRBD1. The V gene's germline CDR1 is KGHSH and CDR2 LQKENI. Trimming at V came to 1 base and at J to 5 bases, leaving 6 bases not matched to a gene. This CDR3 has 16 amino acids. DNA of the CDR3: TGTGCCAGCTCACCACTCGGGGGACAGGGTGATCAGCCCCAGCATTTT. Protein: CASSPLGGQGDQPQHF.

This clone came up once. This chain connects TRBV29-1 to TRBJ2-1; 10 nucleotides align to TRBD1. Looked up from germline, CDR1 is SQVTM and CDR2 is ANQGSEA. The CDR3 loop spans 14 amino acids. Unmatched junction bases numbered 9, after V lost 6 bases and J lost 7 bases. The CDR3 DNA reads as TGCAGCGTAGACCGGGACAGGGGACCTAATGAGCAGTTCTTC. It specifies CSVDRDRGPNEQFF.

This chain links TRBV30 with TRBJ1-4; TRBD1 is a possible D gene (5 bases). CDR3 size: 14 residues. Trimming shortened V by 3 bases and J by 7 bases, and 15 bases separated the two germline ends. Per the germline V gene, CDR1 is GTSNPN and CDR2 is SVGIG (reference sequence). The CDR3 loop reads CAWSLGVGIEKLFF. As DNA, the CDR3 is TGTGCCTGGAGCCTAGGGGTAGGGATTGAAAAACTGTTTTTT.

This clone was detected only once. This rearrangement joins TRBV7-8 to TRBJ1-6; TRBD1 matches at 7 bases. J was trimmed by 7 bases and V by 5 bases; bases with no gene match: 5. CDR3 length equals 14 residues. Looked up from germline, CDR1 is SGHVS and CDR2 is FQNEAQ. CDR3 DNA: TGTGCCAGCAGCCCCCAGGGGGAGAATTCACCCCTCCACTTT. Its translation: CASSPQGENSPLHF.

This chain joins TRBV6-1 and TRBJ2-6, with unresolved D. The CDR3 runs to 15 residues. Germline-derived CDR1 and CDR2 are MNHNS and SASEGT. Trimming pared 4 bases from V and 4 bases from J, leaving 11 bases between. Here the CDR3 reads CASSAKPAGANVLTF. As DNA, the CDR3 is TGTGCCAGCAGTGCAAAGCCTGCGGGGGCCAACGTCCTGACTTTC.

J is TRBJ1-2 and V is TRBV30, with TRBD1 matching 8 bases. Germline-derived CDR1 and CDR2 are GTSNPN and SVGIG (reference sequence). J lost 12 bases, V lost 3 bases, and 12 bases had no gene match. The CDR3 spans 13 residues. The CDR3 DNA sequence: TGTGCCTGGAGGGGAATGCAGGGGGCCGCCGACACCTTC. Translation gives CAWRGMQGAADTF.

V gene TRBV5-1 combines with J gene TRBJ2-5; 13 bases line up with TRBD2. CDR3 length: 16 residues. V was clipped by 4 bases and J by 5 bases; unmatched bases: 8. Germline lookup yields CDR1 SGHRS and CDR2 YFSETQ. The CDR3 nucleotides read TGCGCCAGCAGCAGAGGGACTAGCGGGAAAGGGGAGACCCAGTACTTC. This gives the protein CASSRGTSGKGETQYF.

This chain uses TRBV7-6 with TRBJ1-2; 7 bases fit TRBD1. With 1 base clipped from V and 4 bases from J, the junction kept 3 bases outside the gene matches. Germline CDR1 is SGHVS and CDR2 is FNYEAQ. The CDR3 contains 14 residues. The CDR3 reads CASSLGDSLYGYTF. The CDR3, as DNA: TGTGCCAGCAGCTTAGGGGACAGCCTCTATGGCTACACCTTC. Variable domain in full (rest from reference TRBV7-6 and TRBJ1-2): GAGVSQSPRYKVTKRGQDVALRCDPISGHVSLYWYRQALGQGPEFLTYFNYEAQQDKSGLPNDRFSAERPEGSISTLTIQRTEQRDSAMYRCASSLGDSLYGYTFGSGTRLTVV.

This rearrangement joins TRBV6-1 to TRBJ2-2, with 10 bases fitting TRBD2. The length of the CDR3 is 17 residues. Germline trimming cut 4 bases from V and 13 bases from J; bases unmatched to any gene: 18. Germline V gene lookup returns CDR1 MNHNS and CDR2 SASEGT. The CDR3 reads CASSVTPSGGPSFRLFF. Written as DNA, the CDR3 is TGTGCCAGCAGTGTCACTCCTAGCGGGGGCCCATCTTTTCGGCTGTTTTTT.

The chain carries TRBV28 and TRBJ1-5; tentative D call: TRBD1 (6 bases). The CDR3 is 16 residues long. The ends were cut back, 5 bases at V and 6 bases at J, with 20 bases in the middle. Germline V gene data show CDR1 as MDHEN and CDR2 as SYDVKM. This CDR3 is CASSPQLGASGQPQHF. The CDR3 coding sequence is TGTGCCAGCAGTCCACAGCTGGGGGCTTCGGGTCAGCCCCAGCATTTT.

The chain links TRBV18 to TRBJ2-1; TRBD2 is a possible D gene (5 bases). Per germline, CDR1 KGHSH and CDR2 LQKENI. V was trimmed by 1 base and J by 6 bases, leaving 10 bases between them. This CDR3 spans 14 amino acids. CDR3: CASSPLRGSNEQFF. Here the CDR3 DNA reads TGTGCCAGCTCACCACTTCGGGGAAGCAATGAGCAGTTCTTC.

The chain carries TRBV15 and TRBJ1-5, with 8 bases matching TRBD1. Germline V CDR1 and CDR2: LNHNV, YYDKDF (reference sequence). The CDR3 consists of 14 residues. With 0 bases clipped from V and 9 bases from J, the junction kept 4 bases outside the gene matches. Written as DNA, the CDR3 is TGTGCCACCAGCAGAGATCGGACAGGGTGGCCCCAGCATTTT. Its translation: CATSRDRTGWPQHF.

The chain uses TRBV18 and TRBJ1-1; a weak D match, TRBD1 (5 bases). The ends were cut back, 2 bases at V and 2 bases at J, with 12 bases in the middle. The CDR3 spans 15 residues. Per the germline V gene, CDR1 is KGHSH and CDR2 is LQKENI. CDR3 amino acids: CASSPKLQVNTEAFF. In DNA, the CDR3 is TGTGCCAGCTCACCAAAACTACAGGTAAACACTGAAGCTTTCTTT.

The rearrangement joins TRBV7-9 to TRBJ2-1, with 15 bases that match TRBD2. The ends lost 11 bases at V and 7 bases at J; junction bases unmatched: 3. Germline V CDR1 and CDR2: SEHNR, FQNEAQ (reference sequence). The CDR3 covers 13 residues. The DNA of the CDR3 is TGTGCCGGGGGACTAGCGGGAGGAAATGAGCAGTTCTTC. It translates to CAGGLAGGNEQFF.

This clone was seen just once. The rearrangement uses TRBV7-9 and TRBJ1-2; D unclear. V lost 0 bases to trimming and J lost 4 bases, with 12 bases between them. The CDR3 loop spans 15 amino acids. From germline, CDR1 is SEHNR and CDR2 FQNEAQ (reference sequence). CDR3 DNA sequence: TGTGCCAGCAGCTTAGCTCGAGGATCGGGCTATGGCTACACCTTC. This sequence encodes CASSLARGSGYGYTF.

The count of this clone is one. J is TRBJ2-2 and V is TRBV15; 7 nucleotides agree with TRBD1. The ends lost 4 bases at V and 7 bases at J; junction bases unmatched: 12. The CDR3 has 16 amino acids. Germline CDR1 LNHNV, CDR2 YYDKDF (reference sequence). CDR3 coding DNA: TGTGCCACCAGCATTTCCTGGACAGGACCGAACGGGGAGCTGTTTTTT. Translated, it gives CATSISWTGPNGELFF. Looking up the rest from reference TRBV15 and TRBJ2-2 gives the full variable domain: DAMVIQNPRYQVTQFGKPVTLSCSQTLNHNVMYWYQQKSSQAPKLLFHYYDKDFNNEADTPDNFQSRRPNTSFCFLDIRSPGLGDTAMYLCATSISWTGPNGELFFGEGSRLTVL.

The gene calls are TRBV7-3 and TRBJ2-6, with 7 bases matching TRBD1. Losses at the gene ends were 6 bases for V and 2 bases for J; bases not matched to a gene: 7. The V gene's germline CDR1 is SGHTA and CDR2 FQGTGA. This CDR3 is 16 amino acids long. CDR3 protein: CASSQEGGAGANVLTF. CDR3 nucleotides: TGTGCCAGCAGTCAAGAAGGGGGCGCTGGGGCCAACGTCCTGACTTTC.

The chain combines TRBV5-4 with TRBJ2-7; the match to TRBD2 covers 12 bases. This CDR3 has 14 amino acids. The germline gives CDR1 SGHNT, CDR2 YYREEE (reference sequence). The junction had 7 bases not matched to a gene; V was cut back by 7 bases and J by 5 bases. The DNA of the CDR3 is TGTGCCAGCGCTAGCGGGAGGGAGCTAGACGAGCAGTACTTC. This sequence encodes CASASGRELDEQYF.

The gene calls are TRBV10-1 and TRBJ2-1, with a possible D match to TRBD1 (6 bases). The CDR3 is 16 amino acids. The V end was cut by 4 bases, the J end by 5 bases, with 18 bases between. Germline assignment: CDR1 WNHNN and CDR2 SYGVQD (reference sequence). This CDR3 reads CASSVRRDTANNEQFF. In DNA, the CDR3 is TGCGCCAGCAGTGTCAGAAGGGACACAGCAAACAATGAGCAGTTCTTC.

The chain uses TRBV28 and TRBJ1-4, with 10 bases lining up with TRBD1. The trim removed 6 bases at V and 8 bases at J, leaving 6 bases unmatched. The CDR3 totals 14 residues. Germline CDR1 reads MDHEN; CDR2 reads SYDVKM. Here the CDR3 DNA reads TGTGCCAGCAGCCTGACAGGGGGCGGGGAAAAACTGTTTTTT. Translating gives CASSLTGGGEKLFF.

V gene TRBV4-2 combines with J gene TRBJ2-3; 8 bases agree with TRBD1. Trimming removed 0 bases from V and 3 bases from J; junction bases left unmatched: 11. This CDR3 has 18 amino acids. Germline CDR1 is LGHNA and CDR2 is YNFKEQ. The CDR3 loop reads CASSQDRLDRAWTDTQYF. CDR3 sequence (DNA): TGTGCCAGCAGCCAAGATCGCCTGGACAGGGCTTGGACAGATACGCAGTATTTT.